The TCR beta chain described here comes from a study of CD8 T cells in Susac syndrome. CD8+ and CD4+ T cells from blood underwent TCR beta sequencing. The diagnostic criteria were recently defined, and patients with Susac syndrome met them for definite or probable disease. The CDR3 is 13 amino acids. The V end was cut by 6 bases, the J end by 6 bases, with 12 bases between. The RNA, about 0.5 to 1 ug, was put through reverse transcription using random hexamers. One entry per CDR3 protein results from TCRdb running MiXCR on the immunoSEQ multiplex PCR reads. The data contain more than 150,000 distinct CDR3 sequences, about 95% of them seen just once; the ten biggest clones take up 0.16%.

The sequenced sample was CD4+ T cells from PBMCs. The clonotype was recovered from a human donor with Susac syndrome. This chain connects TRBV12-3 or TRBV12-4 to TRBJ1-5; the D gene is possibly TRBD1 (5 bases). The CDR3 DNA reads as TGTGCCAGCAGGGGGACGAGTCCTCAGCCCCAGCATTTT. It codes for CASRGTSPQPQHF.